This TCR beta chain was obtained from a study of identical twins. Points from the study as a whole: Part of the zero-insertion signal could reflect confounding by invariant MAIT and iNKT cells. Excess twin sharing in beta out-of-frame sequences was weaker.

A remark on this clonotype: Its target is not known.

Trimming at V came to 1 base and at J to 1 base, leaving 5 bases not matched to a gene. CDR1 is SGHNT and CDR2 is YYREEE in the germline V gene (reference sequence). The CDR3 has 15 amino acids. A template switching step contributed a universal primer site, while unique molecular identifiers were present in the cDNA. Each CDR3 protein gets one entry after TCRdb re-called the 5' RACE reads with MiXCR. The sample lists approximately 700,000 distinct CDR3 sequences, over 15% seen once, with over 10% in the top ten. Separately, the same data were catalogued under a study of T cells expressing NK-cell markers. This second study notes: In about 6 donors, dominant NKG2C+ clonotypes were roughly 1.0-7.5% of CD8+ T cells.

The sequencing sample was made of PBMCs. The rearrangement uses TRBV5-4 and TRBJ2-7; TRBD1 matches at 7 bases. The source is a woman aged 18-29 years in good health. In DNA, the CDR3 is TGTGCCAGCAGCTTGCCCCAGGGGGAGTCCTACGAGCAGTACTTC. Its translation is CASSLPQGESYEQYF.